Presented here are 20 T cell receptor beta chains from one specimen sequenced in a study of blood T cells in healthy people across ages. Using a J-beta primer mix together with a sample-barcoded 5' primer, a second PCR was run for roughly 7 to 12 cycles. TCRdb re-analysed the 5' RACE reads in MiXCR, keeping a single row per CDR3 protein. The table has more than 750,000 distinct CDR3 sequences, almost 30% seen once; the top ten hold 9.5% to 13%. The data also belong to a second study, concerning T cells of mothers and their children.

Sequenced input: blood. The origin of the receptors is a woman between 40 and 50 years old in good health.

This clonotype was seen only a few times. This may stem from a read error, because a much larger clone lies one nucleotide away. The rearrangement joins TRBV3-1 to TRBJ1-1, with TRBD1 matching 7 bases. The ends lost 3 bases at V and 3 bases at J; junction bases unmatched: 1. Germline assignment: CDR1 LGHDT and CDR2 YNNKEL (reference sequence). This CDR3 is 13 amino acids long. This chain's CDR3 is CASSQTGYTEAFF. The CDR3 coding sequence is TGTGCCAGCAGCCAGACAGGGTACACTGAAGCTTTCTTT.

This clonotype was observed once. This may come from a read error, since a much larger clone is one base off. The chain uses TRBV6-8 and TRBJ2-7; D ambiguous. Germline V gene data show CDR1 as MNHGY and CDR2 as SAAAGT. The CDR3 is made up of 13 amino acids. CDR3 nucleotides: TGTGCCTGCAGTTACCCCTCGACATTGGAGCAGTACTTC. As protein: CACSYPSTLEQYF.

The chain links TRBV12-3 or TRBV12-4 to TRBJ1-1; 11 bases are a match to TRBD1. CDR3 length: 16 residues. The junction had 6 bases not matched to a gene; V was cut back by 6 bases and J by 0 bases. CDR3 protein: CASRRTGGGMNTEAFF. The CDR3 DNA reads TGTGCCAGCAGGCGGACAGGGGGCGGGATGAACACTGAAGCTTTCTTT.

This clonotype occurred a few times. The chain combines TRBV4-2 with TRBJ1-1; tentatively, D is TRBD1 (5 bases). The CDR3 runs 18 residues. Trimming shortened V by 0 bases and J by 3 bases, and 20 bases separated the two germline ends. CDR1 is LGHNA, CDR2 YNFKEQ, per germline. CDR3: CASSQDVFRGLGDTEAFF. Here the CDR3 DNA reads TGTGCCAGCAGCCAAGATGTTTTCCGGGGACTGGGGGACACTGAAGCTTTCTTT.

With regard to this clonotype: Since a much larger clone is just one base distant, this may be a read error. The chain is built from TRBV6-6 and TRBJ1-5; perhaps TRBD1 as D (5 bases). In germline, CDR1 is MNHNY, CDR2 SVGAGI (reference sequence). Between the trimmed V and J ends, which lost 1 base and 4 bases, there was a span of 14 bases. The CDR3 contains 16 residues. The CDR3 loop is CASSYLGETLNQPQHF. The CDR3 coding sequence is TGTGCCAGCAGTTACTTAGGGGAGACCTTAAATCAGCCCCAGCATTTT.

The chain combines TRBV30 with TRBJ2-1, with D perhaps assigned TRBD1 or TRBD2 (5 bases each). The ends were cut back, 0 bases at V and 5 bases at J, with 14 bases in the middle. From germline, CDR1 is GTSNPN and CDR2 SVGIG (reference sequence). CDR3 length equals 15 residues. This CDR3 reads CAWSVPADTNNEQFF. The DNA for the CDR3 is TGTGCCTGGAGTGTACCAGCGGACACCAACAATGAGCAGTTCTTC.

This rearrangement joins TRBV9 to TRBJ1-1; D not resolved. The CDR3 consists of 15 residues. V lost 0 bases to trimming and J lost 0 bases, with 9 bases between them. Per the germline V gene, CDR1 is SGDLS and CDR2 is YYNGEE. Here the CDR3 DNA reads TGTGCCAGCAGCGTAGAGGGCAGGATGAACACTGAAGCTTTCTTT. Translated: CASSVEGRMNTEAFF.

CDR3 sequence: CSAQGTGDYGYTF. The CDR3 DNA follows: TGCAGTGCACAAGGGACAGGGGATTATGGCTACACCTTC. This chain uses TRBV20-1 with TRBJ1-2; 10 bases are a match to TRBD1. The length of the CDR3 is 13 residues. Germline trimming cut 6 bases from V and 5 bases from J; bases unmatched to any gene: 6. Per germline, CDR1 DFQATT and CDR2 SNEGSKA (reference sequence).

The V call is TRBV27, the J call TRBJ2-1; maybe TRBD1 (5 bases). The CDR3 runs to 13 residues. The germline V gene has CDR1 MNHEY and CDR2 SMNVEV (reference sequence). Trimming pared 2 bases from V and 9 bases from J, leaving 11 bases between. The CDR3 protein is CASSLGQGSEQFF. The CDR3 region has the DNA TGTGCCAGCAGTTTAGGCCAGGGCAGTGAGCAGTTCTTC.

The rearrangement links TRBV19 to TRBJ2-7; 10 bases are a match to TRBD1. V shed 3 bases, J shed 6 bases, and the junction held 8 bases outside the gene matches. This CDR3 comprises 15 residues. Germline lookup yields CDR1 LNHDA and CDR2 SQIVND (reference sequence). CDR3 loop: CASSILGQGMSEQYF. The CDR3 DNA is TGTGCCAGTAGTATCCTGGGACAGGGGATGAGCGAGCAGTACTTC.

The chain employs TRBV11-2 and TRBJ1-1; D gene uncertain. V was clipped by 4 bases and J by 8 bases, with 5 bases between them. This CDR3 is built from 10 residues. Germline lookup yields CDR1 SGHAT and CDR2 FQNNGV. CDR3 sequence (DNA): TGTGCCAGCAGCTCCATAGAAGCTTTCTTT. Amino acids: CASSSIEAFF.

This clonotype came up many times. The rearrangement joins TRBV6-6 to TRBJ1-2, with D hard to call. CDR1 and CDR2 (germline): MNHNY, SVGAGI (reference sequence). Trimming removed 0 bases at V and 8 bases at J, with 4 bases between. CDR3 length equals 11 residues. Here the CDR3 reads CASSYSIGYTF. As DNA, the CDR3 is TGTGCCAGCAGTTACTCGATCGGCTACACCTTC.

In its sample, this clonotype was seen many times. The V and J genes are TRBV21-1 and TRBJ1-2; TRBD1 is the table's D call and was not checked against the DNA. TRBV21-1 has pseudogene status. CDR3 length: 15 amino acids. CDR3 sequence (DNA): TGTGCCAGCAGCTTAACAGGGGTATTAAACTATGGCTACACCTTC. Protein product: CASSLTGVLNYGYTF.

The V call is TRBV18, the J call TRBJ2-1; D gene ambiguous. V lost 0 bases to trimming and J lost 7 bases, with 7 bases between them. Germline V gives CDR1 KGHSH, CDR2 LQKENI. The CDR3 consists of 13 residues. The CDR3 spells CASSPPGLNEQFF. The CDR3 DNA follows: TGTGCCAGCTCACCACCAGGGCTAAATGAGCAGTTCTTC.

V usage is TRBV5-4 and J usage is TRBJ2-1; TRBD2 matches at 14 bases. Germline loops: CDR1 SGHNT, CDR2 YYREEE (reference sequence). Unmatched junction bases numbered 5, after V lost 4 bases and J lost 5 bases. The CDR3 has 16 amino acids. The CDR3, as DNA: TGTGCCAGCAGCCTTTGGACTAGCGGGGGGAACAATGAGCAGTTCTTC. The encoded protein is CASSLWTSGGNNEQFF.

Ten or more counts support this clonotype. V and J are TRBV20-1 and TRBJ2-5; D is perhaps TRBD1 or TRBD2 (5 bases each). Germline CDR1 and CDR2: DFQATT and SNEGSKA (reference sequence). This CDR3 spans 14 amino acids. Trimming removed 2 bases from V and 5 bases from J, with 15 bases in between. The CDR3 DNA is TGCAGTGCTAGACACAGGACGGGGATGGAGACCCAGTACTTC. Encoded protein: CSARHRTGMETQYF.

In nucleotides, the CDR3 is TGTGCCAGCAGTTACTCGATGGCTGTAAACACTGAAGCTTTCTTT. It yields the protein CASSYSMAVNTEAFF. The rearrangement joins TRBV6-5 to TRBJ1-1; D remains ambiguous. V lost 0 bases and J 2 bases, leaving 10 bases between the germline ends. The CDR3 runs to 15 residues. Germline assignment: CDR1 MNHEY and CDR2 SVGAGI.

Ten or more counts support this clonotype. This sequence joins TRBV7-8 and TRBJ2-5; the D is unclear. This CDR3 has 14 amino acids. Trimming shortened V by 8 bases and J by 7 bases, and 20 bases separated the two germline ends. Germline V lookup: CDR1 SGHVS, CDR2 FQNEAQ. For the CDR3, the DNA is TGTGCCAGCGAGCTTAGTTTCACTCTTGGGACCCAGTACTTC. It encodes CASELSFTLGTQYF.

This clonotype was counted at least ten times. The CDR3 is CASSLPGQGLGETQYF. The CDR3 DNA is TGTGCCAGCAGCTTACCGGGACAGGGGTTAGGGGAGACCCAGTACTTC. V and J are TRBV7-8 and TRBJ2-5; 10 nucleotides agree with TRBD1. CDR1 SGHVS and CDR2 FQNEAQ come from the germline V gene. The CDR3 length is 16 residues. J was trimmed by 5 bases and V by 2 bases; bases with no gene match: 8.

The chain employs TRBV12-3 or TRBV12-4 and TRBJ2-3, with 10 bases identical to TRBD1. The CDR3 consists of 15 residues. The V and J ends lost 6 bases and 8 bases, in that order; junction bases with no gene match: 11. CDR3 protein: CASSFLGTGASTQYF. The CDR3 nucleotides are TGTGCCAGCAGCTTTCTCGGGACAGGGGCGAGTACGCAGTATTTT.